These 8 T cell receptor beta chains share one sample of origin, sequenced in a study of T cell responses to AZD1222 COVID-19 vaccine. The table came from immunoSEQ multiplex PCR; TCRdb's copy has only in-frame clones and leaves some out. Of tens of thousands of clones listed, 70% to 90% are singletons. Sample: peripheral blood, taken on day 0 of AZD1222 vaccination. The receptors stem from an adult in good health.

The chain carries TRBV5-6 and TRBJ1-4, with D hard to call. Germline V gives CDR1 SGHDT, CDR2 YYEEEE. Trimming removed 1 base at V and 0 bases at J, with 4 bases between. This CDR3 region has 14 residues. CDR3 loop: CASSLYSTNEKLFF. CDR3 in DNA: TGTGCCAGCAGCTTGTATTCAACTAATGAAAAACTGTTTTTT.

The V gene is TRBV7-2, the J gene TRBJ1-6; D is unresolved. Germline V gene sequence: CDR1 SGHTA, CDR2 FQGNSA. Trimming pared 1 base from V and 7 bases from J, leaving 8 bases between. This CDR3 has 14 amino acids. DNA for the CDR3: TGTGCCAGCAGCTTAGACAGTCTAAATTCACCCCTCCACTTT. Residues: CASSLDSLNSPLHF.

This clone has a single count. The chain couples TRBV9 to TRBJ2-7, with D unclear. Between the trimmed V and J ends, which lost 2 bases and 2 bases, there was a span of 14 bases. The germline V gene encodes CDR1 SGDLS and CDR2 YYNGEE. The CDR3 has 15 amino acids. CDR3: CASSVSLGPTYEQYF. The DNA of the CDR3 is TGTGCCAGCAGCGTTAGCCTCGGGCCGACCTACGAGCAGTACTTC.

The genes are TRBV6-4 and TRBJ2-4; 9 bases map to TRBD2. Germline CDR1 reads MRHNA; CDR2 reads SNTAGT. The CDR3 covers 15 residues. Trimming took 0 bases from V and 6 from J; bases not matched to a gene: 3. CDR3 in DNA: TGTGCCAGCAGTGACTCAGCGGGGGGTTTAAACATTCAGTACTTC. Translated, it gives CASSDSAGGLNIQYF.

CDR3 protein: CASTSRGLATDTQYF. Written as DNA, the CDR3 is TGTGCCAGCACCTCAAGGGGCCTAGCCACAGATACGCAGTATTTT. V and J are TRBV27 and TRBJ2-3, with D tentatively TRBD1 or TRBD2 (5 bases each). Germline-derived CDR1 and CDR2 are MNHEY and SMNVEV (reference sequence). The V gene lost 7 bases and the J gene lost 2 bases, with 16 bases spanning the gap. The CDR3 is made up of 15 amino acids.

This chain links TRBV27 with TRBJ1-2; the D gene is possibly TRBD1 (5 bases). There are 15 residues in the CDR3. Germline V gene data show CDR1 as MNHEY and CDR2 as SMNVEV (reference sequence). V shed 5 bases and J shed 4 bases, with 17 bases lying between them. The CDR3 DNA is TGTGCCAGCAGTCTTACAGAGACAGAACCCTATGGCTACACCTTC. This gives the protein CASSLTETEPYGYTF.

V usage is TRBV9 and J usage is TRBJ2-3; TRBD2 aligns across 13 bases. The germline V gene has CDR1 SGDLS and CDR2 YYNGEE. The CDR3 length is 20 residues. V trimming: 3 bases; J trimming: 2 bases; junction bases outside the gene matches: 15. The CDR3 DNA reads TGTGCCAGCAGCGGGGGACTAGCGGGGACACAAACAAGTTACACAGATACGCAGTATTTT. Protein: CASSGGLAGTQTSYTDTQYF. The full variable domain, completed using reference TRBV9 and TRBJ2-3, is DSGVTQTPKHLITATGQRVTLRCSPRSGDLSVYWYQQSLDQGLQFLIQYYNGEERAKGNILERFSAQQFPDLHSELNLSSLELGDSALYFCASSGGLAGTQTSYTDTQYFGPGTRLTVL.

V usage is TRBV6-6 and J usage is TRBJ2-5; 7 bases line up with TRBD2. The V gene end was trimmed by 5 bases and the J gene end by 5 bases; junction bases not matched to a gene: 29. This CDR3 has 21 amino acids. CDR1 and CDR2 from the germline V gene are MNHNY and SVGAGI (reference sequence). The CDR3 bases are TGTGCCAGCAGTCGCGGACCGGGGGATAGTTCAGTAGCGGGTCCCTGGGAGACCCAGTACTTC. Translation gives CASSRGPGDSSVAGPWETQYF.